This TCR beta chain was documented in a study of T-cell reconstitution after alpha-beta-depleted transplantation in children. Unique molecular identifiers were used in preparing the TCRbeta library. TCRdb itself ran the PCR reads through MiXCR, one entry per CDR3 protein. In the table there are under 850,000 distinct CDR3 sequences, about 12% of which are singletons. Study results and limitations: Several hundred expanded graft clones reportedly were the source of alpha-beta T cells about two months after transplant. Elevated TCRbeta diversity at day 60 was traced, in some patients, to surviving recipient T cells and thymic progenitors.

In this sample, this clonotype turned up many times. Its specificity is unknown. This receptor was identified in a girl aged 2 to 9 with congenital amegakaryocytic thrombocytopenia, due to receive a stem cell transplant. The material sequenced was PBMCs, taken before TCRalphabeta/CD19-depleted stem cell transplant.

The CDR3 nucleotides read TGTGCCAGCAGCTATTCAGGGGGCGCAAGTTTCGCAGATACGCAGTATTTT. Encoded protein: CASSYSGGASFADTQYF. This rearrangement joins TRBV7-9 to TRBJ2-3; 8 bases are shared with TRBD1. The V gene's germline CDR1 is SEHNR and CDR2 FQNEAQ (reference sequence). Trimming took 4 bases from V and 4 from J; bases not matched to a gene: 13. This CDR3 spans 17 amino acids.